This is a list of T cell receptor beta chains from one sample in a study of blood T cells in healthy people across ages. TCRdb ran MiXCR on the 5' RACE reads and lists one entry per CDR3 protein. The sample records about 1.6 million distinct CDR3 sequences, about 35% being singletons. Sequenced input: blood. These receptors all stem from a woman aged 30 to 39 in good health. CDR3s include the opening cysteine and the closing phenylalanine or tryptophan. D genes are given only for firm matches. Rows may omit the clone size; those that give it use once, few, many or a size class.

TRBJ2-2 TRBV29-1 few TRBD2 CSVRAGPGELFF TGCAGCGTTAGAGCGGGACCCGGGGAGCTGTTTTTT
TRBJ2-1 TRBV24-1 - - CATSGSGAPLNEQFF TGTGCCACCAGTGGTTCAGGGGCCCCCCTAAATGAGCAGTTCTTC
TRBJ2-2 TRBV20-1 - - CSAPDRRAGELFF TGCAGTGCTCCTGACAGGAGGGCCGGGGAGCTGTTTTTT
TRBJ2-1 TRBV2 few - CASSDLNEQFF TGTGCCAGCTCCGACCTGAATGAGCAGTTCTTC
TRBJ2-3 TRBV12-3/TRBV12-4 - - CTSSWDAGDTQYF TGTACCAGCAGTTGGGACGCCGGCGATACGCAGTATTTT
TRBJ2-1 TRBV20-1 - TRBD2 CSATSSGSRYEQFF TGCAGTGCTACCTCTAGCGGGAGTCGCTATGAGCAGTTCTTC
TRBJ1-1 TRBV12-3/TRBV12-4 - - CASSFRGPRGASTEAFF TGTGCCAGCAGTTTCCGGGGACCGCGAGGGGCTAGTACTGAAGCTTTCTTT
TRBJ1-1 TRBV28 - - CASSRPTGARTEAFF TGTGCCAGCAGTCGACCGACGGGGGCAAGAACTGAAGCTTTCTTT
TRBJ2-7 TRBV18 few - CASSFDREANEQYF TGTGCCAGCTCATTCGACAGGGAGGCGAACGAGCAGTACTTC
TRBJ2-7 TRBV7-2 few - CASSLGGESRDEQYF TGTGCCAGCAGCTTAGGCGGGGAATCCCGGGACGAGCAGTACTTC
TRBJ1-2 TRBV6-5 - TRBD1 CASMTGPGQGYGYTF TGTGCCAGCATGACGGGACCGGGACAGGGTTATGGCTACACCTTC
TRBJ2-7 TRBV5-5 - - CASSPPSGGGESEQYF TGTGCCAGCAGCCCCCCGTCGGGAGGGGGCGAGTCCGAGCAGTACTTC
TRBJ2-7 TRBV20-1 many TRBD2 CSAHKREGPYEQYF TGCAGTGCTCACAAGCGGGAGGGCCCCTACGAGCAGTACTTC
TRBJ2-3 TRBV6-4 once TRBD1 CVSSRGTGSDTQYF TGTGTCAGCAGTAGAGGGACAGGGTCAGATACGCAGTATTTT
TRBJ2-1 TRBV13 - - CASSFGASEQFF TGTGCCAGCAGCTTTGGGGCCAGTGAGCAGTTCTTC
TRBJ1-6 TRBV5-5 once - CASSRDTLLSDSPLHF TGTGCCAGCAGTCGGGACACGCTCCTCTCTGATTCACCCCTCCACTTT
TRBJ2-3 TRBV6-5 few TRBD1 CASSYSEQGLTDTQYF TGTGCCAGCAGTTACAGCGAACAGGGGCTTACAGATACGCAGTATTTT
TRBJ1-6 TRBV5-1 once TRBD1 CASSSGQGNVSPRHF TGCGCCAGCAGCTCAGGACAGGGTAATGTTTCACCCCGCCACTTT
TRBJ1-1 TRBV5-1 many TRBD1 CASSATGANTEAFF TGCGCCAGCAGCGCGACAGGGGCGAACACTGAAGCTTTCTTT
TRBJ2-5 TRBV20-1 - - CSVQTWETQYF TGCAGTGTCCAAACTTGGGAGACCCAGTACTTC
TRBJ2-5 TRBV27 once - CASSLYPDRPPETQYF TGTGCCAGCAGTTTATACCCGGACAGACCACCGGAGACCCAGTACTTC
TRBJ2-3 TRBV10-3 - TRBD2 CAIRYGTSGTDTQYF TGTGCCATCAGATACGGGACTAGCGGCACAGATACGCAGTATTTT
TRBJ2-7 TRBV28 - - CASSLAGFDSYEQYF TGTGCCAGCAGTTTGGCGGGTTTCGATTCCTACGAGCAGTACTTC
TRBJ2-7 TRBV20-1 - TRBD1 CSARGGTGDREQYF TGCAGTGCTAGAGGGGGGACAGGGGACCGCGAGCAGTACTTC
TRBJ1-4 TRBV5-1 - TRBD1 CASSAWTGIGEELFF TGCGCCAGCAGCGCCTGGACAGGGATTGGTGAAGAACTGTTTTTT
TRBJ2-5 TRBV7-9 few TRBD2 CASSLKSPGGRQETQYF TGTGCCAGCAGCTTAAAGTCGCCGGGGGGGCGGCAAGAGACCCAGTACTTC